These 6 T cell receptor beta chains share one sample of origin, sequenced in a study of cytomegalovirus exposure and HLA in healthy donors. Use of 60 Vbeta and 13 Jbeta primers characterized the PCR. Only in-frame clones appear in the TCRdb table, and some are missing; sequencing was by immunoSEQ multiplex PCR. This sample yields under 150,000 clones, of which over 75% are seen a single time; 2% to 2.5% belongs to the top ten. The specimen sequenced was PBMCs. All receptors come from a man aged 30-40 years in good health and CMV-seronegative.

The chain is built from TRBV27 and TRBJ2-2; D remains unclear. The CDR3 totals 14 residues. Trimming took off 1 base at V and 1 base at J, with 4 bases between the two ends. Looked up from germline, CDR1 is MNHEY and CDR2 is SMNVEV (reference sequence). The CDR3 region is CASSLFRNTGELFF. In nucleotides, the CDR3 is TGTGCCAGCAGTTTATTTCGGAACACCGGGGAGCTGTTTTTT.

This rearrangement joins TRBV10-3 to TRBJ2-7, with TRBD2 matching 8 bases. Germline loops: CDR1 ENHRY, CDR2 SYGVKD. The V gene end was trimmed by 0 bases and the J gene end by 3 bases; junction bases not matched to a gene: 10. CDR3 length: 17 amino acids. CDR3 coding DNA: TGTGCCATCAGTGAGTCGAACCTAGCGGGTAACCTCTACGAGCAGTACTTC. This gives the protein CAISESNLAGNLYEQYF.

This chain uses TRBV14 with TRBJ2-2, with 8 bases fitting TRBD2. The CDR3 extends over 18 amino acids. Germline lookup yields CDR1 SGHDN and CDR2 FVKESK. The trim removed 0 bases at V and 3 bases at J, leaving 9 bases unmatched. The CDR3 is CASSQDVLREDDTGELFF. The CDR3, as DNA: TGTGCCAGCAGCCAAGATGTTCTGCGGGAGGACGACACCGGGGAGCTGTTTTTT.

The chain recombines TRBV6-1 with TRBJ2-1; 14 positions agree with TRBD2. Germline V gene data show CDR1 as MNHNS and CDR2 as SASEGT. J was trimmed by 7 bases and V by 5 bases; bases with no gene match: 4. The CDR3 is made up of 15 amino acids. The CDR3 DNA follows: TGTGCCAGCAGTTCCGGGACTAGCGGGAGTAATGAGCAGTTCTTC. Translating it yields CASSSGTSGSNEQFF.

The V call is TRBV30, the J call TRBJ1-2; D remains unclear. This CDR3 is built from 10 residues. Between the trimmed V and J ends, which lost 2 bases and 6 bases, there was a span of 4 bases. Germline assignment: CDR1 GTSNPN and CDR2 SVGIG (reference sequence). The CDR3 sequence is CAWSSNGYTF. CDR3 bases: TGTGCCTGGAGTAGCAATGGCTACACCTTC.

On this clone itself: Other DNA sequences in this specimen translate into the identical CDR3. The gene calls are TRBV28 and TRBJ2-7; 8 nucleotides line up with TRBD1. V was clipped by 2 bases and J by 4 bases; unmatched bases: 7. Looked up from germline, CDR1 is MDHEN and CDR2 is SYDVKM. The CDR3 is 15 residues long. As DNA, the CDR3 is TGTGCCAGCAGTTTACTGGCAGGGGGCCCTTACGAGCAGTACTTC. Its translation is CASSLLAGGPYEQYF.